The entry below gives a single TCR beta chain sequence along with its context. Its antigen is unidentified. The CDR3 has 13 amino acids. In germline, CDR1 is KGHSH, CDR2 LQKENI. V was pared by 7 bases and J by 2 bases, with 9 bases between. The entry originates in a study of graft-versus-host responses after intestinal transplantation. Study in general: Multivisceral, liver-intestinal, or isolated intestinal transplants were performed in recipients. Anti-thymocyte globulin was used for induction in all recipients, who then took tacrolimus and steroids for approximately 3 years.

Whole-study findings and limits: High graft-versus-host to host-versus-graft T cell clonal ratios marked allografts of patients with graft-donor macrochimerism. The authors found GvH clones in recipient marrow, some appearing first in ileum or blood.

This table comes from immunoSEQ multiplex PCR, and its TCRdb copy is limited to in-frame clones, with some not included. The sample yields about 57,000 clones, around nine tenths seen once. Specimen: PBMCs, collected 26 days after transplant. This chain links TRBV18 with TRBJ1-3; D ambiguous. The origin of this receptor is a human patient who received an intestinal transplant, so some T cells may come from the graft donor. CDR3: CASFLGPGNTIYF. Written as DNA, the CDR3 is TGTGCCAGCTTCCTGGGCCCTGGAAACACCATATATTTT.